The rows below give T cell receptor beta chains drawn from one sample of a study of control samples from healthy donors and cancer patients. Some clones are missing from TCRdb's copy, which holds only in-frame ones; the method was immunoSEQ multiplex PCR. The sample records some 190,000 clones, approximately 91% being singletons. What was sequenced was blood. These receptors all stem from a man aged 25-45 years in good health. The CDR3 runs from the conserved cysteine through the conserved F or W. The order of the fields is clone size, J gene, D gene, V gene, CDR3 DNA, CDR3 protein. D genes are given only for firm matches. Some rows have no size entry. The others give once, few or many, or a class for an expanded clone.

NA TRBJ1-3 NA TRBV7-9 TGTGCCAGCGGAAAAACAGGTTATAACGACACCATATATTTT CASGKTGYNDTIYF
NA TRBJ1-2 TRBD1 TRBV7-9 TGTGCCAGCAGCTTTGAAGACAGGGCCTCCTATGGCTACACCTTC CASSFEDRASYGYTF
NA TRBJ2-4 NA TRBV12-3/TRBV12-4 TGTGCCAGCAGTTTTGACAGCCAAAACATTCAGTACTTC CASSFDSQNIQYF
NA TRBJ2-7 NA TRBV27 TGTGCCAGCAGTTTATTGGAAGGGTTAAGCGAGCAGTACTTC CASSLLEGLSEQYF
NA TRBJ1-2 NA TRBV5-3 TGTGCCAGAAGCTGCCGGTCGTATGGCTACACCTTC CARSCRSYGYTF
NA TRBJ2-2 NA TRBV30 TGTGCCTGGACCCCCTCGGAGAGGGTGTACACCGGGGAGCTGTTTTTT CAWTPSERVYTGELFF
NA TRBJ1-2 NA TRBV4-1 TGCGCCAGCAGCCAAGGCCACCTTGACTATGACTACACCTTC CASSQGHLDYDYTF
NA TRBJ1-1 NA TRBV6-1 TGTGCCAGCAGTGGTCCTCTTGGTAATCGATGGATGAACACTGAAGCTTTCTTT CASSGPLGNRWMNTEAFF
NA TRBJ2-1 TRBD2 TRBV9 TGTGCCAGCAGCGACCTAGCGGGGATGTATGAGCAGTTCTTC CASSDLAGMYEQFF
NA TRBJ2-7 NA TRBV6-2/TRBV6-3 TGTGCCAGCAGTGACGGGGGGCTGGGGTACGAGCAGTACTTC CASSDGGLGYEQYF
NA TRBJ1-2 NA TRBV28 TGTGCCAGCAGAGTCGACAGCTATGGCTACACCTTC CASRVDSYGYTF
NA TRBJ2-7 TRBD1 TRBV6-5 TGTGCCAGCAGTTACGGACAGGGGGCCGAGCAGTACTTC CASSYGQGAEQYF
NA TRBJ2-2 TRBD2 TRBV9 TGTGCCAGCAGCGCGGGACTAGCGGGGGGGCCGAGCGGGGAGCTGTTTTTT CASSAGLAGGPSGELFF
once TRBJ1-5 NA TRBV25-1 TGTGCCAGCAGTACGGGGGATAATCAGCCCCAGCATTTT CASSTGDNQPQHF
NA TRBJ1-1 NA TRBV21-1 TGTGCCAGCAGGGTACGTTTCTCTGAAGCTTTCTTT CASRVRFSEAFF
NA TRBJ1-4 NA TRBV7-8 TGTGCCAGCAGCTTAGGGGGGCGCGTAGGTGAAAAACTGTTTTTT CASSLGGRVGEKLFF
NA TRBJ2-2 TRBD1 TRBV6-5 TGTGCCAGCGGGGACAGCCGAATCACCGGGGAGCTGTTTTTT CASGDSRITGELFF
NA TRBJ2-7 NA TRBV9 TGTGCCAGCAGCGTAGAGGTAGGTGGATACGAGCAGTACTTC CASSVEVGGYEQYF